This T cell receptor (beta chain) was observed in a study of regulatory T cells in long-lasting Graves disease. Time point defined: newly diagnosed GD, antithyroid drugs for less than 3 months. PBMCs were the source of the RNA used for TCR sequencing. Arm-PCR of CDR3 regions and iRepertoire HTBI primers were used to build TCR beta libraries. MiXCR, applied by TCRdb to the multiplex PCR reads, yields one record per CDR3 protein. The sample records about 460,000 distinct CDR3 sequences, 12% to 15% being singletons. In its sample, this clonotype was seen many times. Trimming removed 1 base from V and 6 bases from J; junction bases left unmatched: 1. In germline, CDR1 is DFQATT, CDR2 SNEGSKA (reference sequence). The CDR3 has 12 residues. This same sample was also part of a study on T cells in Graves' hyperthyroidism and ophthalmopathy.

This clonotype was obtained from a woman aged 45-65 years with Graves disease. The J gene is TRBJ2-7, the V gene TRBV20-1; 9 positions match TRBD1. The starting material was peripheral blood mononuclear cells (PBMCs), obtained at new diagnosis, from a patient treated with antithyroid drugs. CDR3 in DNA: TGCAGTGCTAGAGGGGACAGGGTCGAGCAGTACTTC. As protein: CSARGDRVEQYF.